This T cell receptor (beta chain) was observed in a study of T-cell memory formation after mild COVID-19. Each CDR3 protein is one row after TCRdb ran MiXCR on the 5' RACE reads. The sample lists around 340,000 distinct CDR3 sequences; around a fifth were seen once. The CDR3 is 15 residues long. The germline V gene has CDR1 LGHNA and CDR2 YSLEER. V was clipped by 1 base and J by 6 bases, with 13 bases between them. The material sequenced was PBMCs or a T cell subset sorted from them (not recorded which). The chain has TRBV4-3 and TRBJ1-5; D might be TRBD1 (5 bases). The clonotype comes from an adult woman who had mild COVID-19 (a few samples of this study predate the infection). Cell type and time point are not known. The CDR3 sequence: CASSQVPGMPQPQHF. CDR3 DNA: TGCGCCAGCAGCCAAGTTCCAGGGATGCCTCAGCCCCAGCATTTT.